Listed below are T cell receptor beta chains from one sample, sequenced in a study of technical replicates of blood from several donors. Clones were sequenced by immunoSEQ multiplex PCR, and TCRdb holds only the in-frame ones, with some missing. The data show tens of thousands of clones, approximately 95% seen once. Material: T cells isolated from PBMCs. All receptors derive from a human donor in good health. CDR3s include the opening cysteine and the closing phenylalanine or tryptophan. D genes are given only for firm matches. Rows give clone size only sometimes, using once, few, many, or a class for an expanded clone.

TRBV27	TRBJ2-7	TRBD2	.	CASSSRLAGSAEQYF	TGTGCCAGCAGTTCCCGACTAGCGGGATCTGCCGAGCAGTACTTC
TRBV30	TRBJ2-7	TRBD2	.	CAWRSGTSFHEQYF	TGTGCCTGGAGATCCGGGACTAGCTTCCACGAGCAGTACTTC
TRBV10-1	TRBJ2-2	.	.	CASRRTETGELFF	TGCGCCAGCAGGCGAACAGAAACCGGGGAGCTGTTTTTT
TRBV5-1	TRBJ2-1	.	.	CASSFGQDNEQFF	TGCGCCAGCAGCTTCGGACAAGACAATGAGCAGTTCTTC
TRBV4-2	TRBJ2-1	.	.	CASSQGDLSSYNEQFF	TGTGCCAGCAGCCAAGGGGACTTAAGCTCCTACAATGAGCAGTTCTTC
TRBV29-1	TRBJ1-3	.	.	CSVELGADTIYF	TGCAGCGTTGAGTTGGGGGCGGACACCATATATTTT
TRBV9	TRBJ2-1	.	.	CASSTDLSEYDEQFF	TGTGCCAGCAGCACGGACTTAAGTGAGTACGATGAGCAGTTCTTC
TRBV25-1	TRBJ1-1	.	.	CASSESHSEAFF	TGTGCCAGCAGTGAATCACACAGTGAAGCTTTCTTT
TRBV2	TRBJ1-1	.	.	CASSDPGLGAEAFF	TGTGCCAGCAGTGACCCAGGTTTGGGCGCTGAAGCTTTCTTT
TRBV4-1	TRBJ1-4	.	few	CASSPHPDKATNEKLFF	TGCGCCAGCAGCCCCCACCCGGACAAGGCAACTAATGAAAAACTGTTTTTT
TRBV7-6	TRBJ2-2	TRBD1	.	CASSSLFRQGSSGELFF	TGTGCCAGCAGCTCCCTTTTTCGACAGGGCAGTAGCGGGGAGCTGTTTTTT
TRBV23-1	TRBJ2-3	.	.	CASSRREADTQYF	TGCGCCAGCAGCCGAAGAGAGGCAGATACGCAGTATTTT
TRBV12-5	TRBJ2-7	TRBD2	.	CASGLEGGLAGGNSYEQYF	TGTGCTAGTGGTTTGGAGGGGGGACTAGCGGGAGGAAACTCCTACGAGCAGTACTTC
TRBV2	TRBJ2-1	TRBD1	.	CASSDEGAVYNEQFF	TGTGCCAGCAGTGATGAGGGGGCTGTATATAATGAGCAGTTCTTC
TRBV18	TRBJ1-5	.	.	CASSPAGDQPQHF	TGTGCCAGCTCACCGGCAGGGGATCAGCCCCAGCATTTT
TRBV6-6	TRBJ2-7	TRBD1	.	CASSSDRDRAYEQYF	TGTGCCAGCAGTTCAGACAGGGATAGGGCCTACGAGCAGTACTTC
TRBV2	TRBJ1-1	.	.	CASSQHRAGDTEAFF	TGTGCCAGCAGCCAACACCGGGCGGGGGACACTGAAGCTTTCTTT
TRBV5-1	TRBJ2-7	.	.	CASSPVQDTREQYF	TGCGCCAGCAGCCCAGTCCAGGACACGCGGGAGCAGTACTTC
TRBV29-1	TRBJ1-1	.	.	CSVVSGSFPTEAFF	TGCAGCGTTGTTTCGGGTTCCTTTCCCACTGAAGCTTTCTTT
TRBV11-2	TRBJ2-7	TRBD2	.	CASRPTPGTSGRNSYEQYF	TGTGCCAGCAGACCAACACCCGGGACTAGCGGGAGGAACTCCTACGAGCAGTACTTC
TRBV2	TRBJ2-2	TRBD2	.	CASSGSGTSNFAGELFF	TGTGCCAGCAGTGGGTCCGGGACTAGCAATTTCGCCGGGGAGCTGTTTTTT
TRBV6-1	TRBJ1-6	.	.	CASSDRTNNSPLHF	TGTGCCAGCAGTGACCGGACAAATAATTCACCCCTCCACTTT
TRBV5-4	TRBJ2-1	.	.	CASSFLTGNEQFF	TGTGCCAGCAGCTTCCTCACAGGGAATGAGCAGTTCTTC
TRBV29-1	TRBJ2-2	.	.	CSVEDRRTLTNTGELFF	TGCAGCGTTGAAGATAGGCGGACACTGACGAACACCGGGGAGCTGTTTTTT
TRBV29-1	TRBJ2-1	TRBD2	.	CSLRTSAHEQFF	TGCAGCCTCCGGACTAGCGCCCATGAGCAGTTCTTC
TRBV6-5	TRBJ2-7	.	.	CASRNTQGSEQYF	TGTGCCAGCCGAAATACACAGGGTAGTGAGCAGTACTTC
TRBV6-5	TRBJ2-1	.	few	CASSDSSYNEQFF	TGTGCCAGCAGTGACAGCTCCTACAATGAGCAGTTCTTC
TRBV11-3	TRBJ1-1	.	once	CASSTPMTGEAFF	TGTGCCAGCAGCACCCCAATGACGGGTGAAGCTTTCTTT
TRBV11-2	TRBJ2-3	.	.	CASSYGAGPTDTQYF	TGTGCCAGCAGCTACGGAGCGGGCCCCACAGATACGCAGTATTTT
TRBV29-1	TRBJ2-3	.	.	CSRLGEADTQYF	TGCAGCCGACTCGGAGAGGCAGATACGCAGTATTTT
TRBV5-6	TRBJ2-1	.	.	CASSSDRPSSYNEQFF	TGTGCCAGCAGTTCGGACAGACCGAGCTCCTACAATGAGCAGTTCTTC
TRBV25-1	TRBJ2-3	.	.	CASSRAGNTDTQYF	TGTGCCAGCAGTAGGGCGGGGAACACAGATACGCAGTATTTT
TRBV29-1	TRBJ2-6	TRBD1	.	CSAIGTESTGANVLTF	TGCAGCGCCATCGGGACAGAATCAACTGGGGCCAACGTCCTGACTTTC
TRBV13	TRBJ2-1	TRBD1	.	CASSLGGQGAERQFF	TGTGCCAGCAGCTTAGGGGGACAGGGGGCGGAAAGGCAGTTCTTC
TRBV19	TRBJ2-7	TRBD1	few	CASSIGDSTQSQYF	TGTGCCAGTAGTATCGGGGACAGCACCCAAAGCCAGTACTTC
TRBV2	TRBJ1-1	.	.	CASREPPTEKAFF	TGTGCCAGCAGGGAACCCCCGACAGAAAAAGCTTTCTTT
TRBV10-3	TRBJ2-2	.	.	CAIRGQANTGELFF	TGTGCCATTCGAGGGCAGGCGAACACCGGGGAGCTGTTTTTT
TRBV13	TRBJ1-1	TRBD1	.	CASSPDRGTEAFF	TGTGCCAGCAGTCCTGACAGGGGAACTGAAGCTTTCTTT
TRBV4-1	TRBJ2-1	.	.	CASSPLGAKGGNEQFF	TGCGCCAGCAGCCCGTTGGGTGCCAAAGGGGGCAATGAGCAGTTCTTC
TRBV5-5	TRBJ1-2	.	once	CASSLRDWAYGYTF	TGTGCCAGCAGCTTAAGGGACTGGGCTTATGGCTACACCTTC
TRBV19	TRBJ1-2	.	.	CASMEDSYGYTF	TGTGCCAGTATGGAGGATTCCTATGGCTACACCTTC
TRBV5-4	TRBJ2-3	TRBD2	.	CASSPTGGLTDTQYF	TGTGCCAGCAGCCCGACGGGGGGGCTTACAGATACGCAGTATTTT
TRBV2	TRBJ1-1	TRBD1	.	CAHSQGENTEAFF	TGTGCCCACTCGCAGGGGGAAAACACTGAAGCTTTCTTT
TRBV11-2	TRBJ2-5	.	.	CASRRIGGGSETQYF	TGTGCCAGCAGGCGCATCGGGGGTGGGTCGGAGACCCAGTACTTC
TRBV7-9	TRBJ2-7	TRBD1	.	CASSLRPGQGYEQYF	TGTGCCAGCAGCCTCCGACCGGGACAGGGGTACGAGCAGTACTTC
TRBV27	TRBJ2-2	.	.	CASSLRVNTGELFF	TGTGCCAGCAGTTTAAGAGTGAACACCGGGGAGCTGTTTTTT
TRBV27	TRBJ2-7	TRBD1	.	CASSLTGALNEQYF	TGTGCCAGCAGCTTGACAGGGGCCCTCAACGAGCAGTACTTC
TRBV11-3	TRBJ1-1	TRBD1	.	CASSPGTGPFSAEAFF	TGTGCCAGCAGCCCGGGGACAGGGCCTTTTAGCGCTGAAGCTTTCTTT
TRBV7-9	TRBJ2-1	TRBD1	.	CASSWTVDGQGRRQFF	TGTGCCAGCAGCTGGACGGTAGACGGACAGGGCAGGAGGCAGTTCTTC